Following are 27 T cell receptor beta chains from one sample sequenced in a study of OX40 agonist ivuxolimab in advanced cancers. Sequencing used immunoSEQ multiplex PCR; TCRdb keeps in-frame clones, though not all of them. The sample carries some 5,100 clones, about two thirds recorded once. Sequencing used CD4+ or CD8+ T cells sorted from blood, obtained in a trial of the OX40 agonist ivuxolimab. These receptors all stem from an adult with an advanced solid tumor such as melanoma, head and neck, liver or kidney cancer.

This clone was counted a few times. The rearrangement links TRBV6-5 to TRBJ2-2; the D is unclear. The V end lost 4 bases, the J end lost 6 bases, and 3 bases lay between the germline ends. CDR1 and CDR2 from the germline V gene are MNHEY and SVGAGI. The CDR3 is made up of 11 amino acids. In nucleotides, the CDR3 is TGTGCCAGCAGTTTCCCCGGGGAGCTGTTTTTT. Amino acid sequence: CASSFPGELFF.

The chain uses TRBV7-6 and TRBJ2-7; D ambiguous. The V gene's germline CDR1 is SGHVS and CDR2 FNYEAQ. V was trimmed by 1 base and J by 3 bases, leaving 13 bases between them. This CDR3 is 15 amino acids long. CDR3 bases: TGTGCCAGCAGCTTAGATTCTTCGGCAGGCTACGAGCAGTACTTC. It specifies CASSLDSSAGYEQYF.

This clone was counted a few times. The rearrangement uses TRBV19 and TRBJ1-2, with D maybe TRBD1 (6 bases). The CDR3 is made up of 13 amino acids. CDR1 is LNHDA, CDR2 SQIVND, per germline (reference sequence). V shed 9 bases and J shed 4 bases, with 15 bases lying between them. This CDR3 reads CASQPRTAYGYTF. As DNA, the CDR3 is TGTGCCAGCCAACCTCGGACAGCCTATGGCTACACCTTC.

The chain joins TRBV6-5 to TRBJ1-5; 8 bases match TRBD1. The CDR3 sequence is 15 residues long. Germline trimming cut 6 bases from V and 0 bases from J; bases unmatched to any gene: 4. Germline V gene lookup returns CDR1 MNHEY and CDR2 SVGAGI. CDR3 protein: CASRPTGDSNQPQHF. CDR3 nucleotides: TGTGCCAGCAGACCGACAGGGGATAGCAATCAGCCCCAGCATTTT.

In regard to this clone: With a far larger clone one base away, a read error is the likely cause. CDR3 bases: TGTGCCAGCAGCACCAGCGGACTAGCCGCCTACGAGCAGTACTTC. Its protein is CASSTSGLAAYEQYF. V and J are TRBV11-1 and TRBJ2-7; TRBD2 agrees at 8 bases. This CDR3 contains 15 residues. Germline loops: CDR1 SGHAT, CDR2 FQDESV (reference sequence). V lost 5 bases and J lost 2; bases outside the gene matches: 8.

J is TRBJ2-1 and V is TRBV7-9; D possibly corresponds to TRBD2 (6 bases). V was shortened by 6 bases and J by 0 bases, with 6 bases between the two germline ends. The V gene's germline CDR1 is SEHNR and CDR2 FQNEAQ (reference sequence). This CDR3 is 13 amino acids long. The CDR3 loop reads CASREGSYNEQFF. In nucleotides, the CDR3 is TGTGCCAGCAGGGAGGGCTCCTACAATGAGCAGTTCTTC.

J is TRBJ1-2 and V is TRBV4-1; 8 positions agree with TRBD1. This CDR3 is 16 amino acids long. The germline CDR1 and CDR2 sequences are MGHRA and YSYEKL. V was clipped by 3 bases and J by 4 bases; unmatched bases: 10. Here the CDR3 DNA reads TGCGCCAGCAGCCATACACAGACAGGGGAGTTCTATGGCTACACCTTC. Its protein product is CASSHTQTGEFYGYTF.

V is TRBV7-3 and J is TRBJ2-5, with TRBD2 matching over 11 bases. This CDR3 region has 16 residues. Germline trimming cut 4 bases from V and 6 bases from J; bases unmatched to any gene: 10. The germline gives CDR1 SGHTA, CDR2 FQGTGA. The CDR3 region has the DNA TGTGCCAGCAGCTCCCCTTCCGGGACTAGCGGCCAGACCCAGTACTTC. Translated: CASSSPSGTSGQTQYF.

The genes are TRBV7-9 and TRBJ1-2; TRBD1 is a possible D gene (5 bases). Germline V CDR1 and CDR2: SEHNR, FQNEAQ (reference sequence). V was clipped by 4 bases and J by 4 bases, with 13 bases between them. The CDR3 sequence is 14 residues long. CDR3 residues: CASSYGTDPYGYTF. The CDR3 nucleotides read TGTGCCAGCAGCTACGGGACGGACCCCTATGGCTACACCTTC.

This clone was picked up one time. Here the CDR3 reads CASGLDRLQHPGGYTF. The CDR3 nucleotides are TGTGCTAGTGGTTTGGACAGGCTCCAACACCCTGGTGGCTACACCTTC. The V call is TRBV12-5, the J call TRBJ1-2; a weak D match, TRBD1 (5 bases). The CDR3 has 16 amino acids. Germline CDR1 LGHNT, CDR2 FRNRAP. Trimming took 1 base from V and 7 from J, leaving 19 bases between them.

The gene calls are TRBV15 and TRBJ2-2, with a possible D match to TRBD1 (5 bases). Trimming removed 0 bases from V and 4 bases from J, with 9 bases in between. CDR1 is LNHNV, CDR2 YYDKDF, per germline (reference sequence). CDR3 length equals 15 residues. The CDR3 nucleotides are TGTGCCACCAGCAGAGACCGACAGACCACCGGGGAGCTGTTTTTT. Encoded protein: CATSRDRQTTGELFF.

By sample share, this clone is medium-sized (0.01 to 0.1%). This chain joins TRBV4-1 and TRBJ1-1; D remains ambiguous. This CDR3 region has 16 residues. V lost 0 bases and J 0 bases, leaving 11 bases between the germline ends. Per the germline V gene, CDR1 is MGHRA and CDR2 is YSYEKL. The chain's CDR3 is CASSQDIAGMNTEAFF. The CDR3 bases are TGCGCCAGCAGCCAAGATATCGCAGGAATGAACACTGAAGCTTTCTTT.

The V call is TRBV6-5, the J call TRBJ2-3; the D gene is possibly TRBD2 (6 bases). V was shortened by 5 bases and J by 14 bases, with 11 bases between the two germline ends. The V gene's germline CDR1 is MNHEY and CDR2 SVGAGI. The CDR3 extends over 10 amino acids. The CDR3 nucleotides are TGTGCCAGCAGTGAAAGGAGGGGGTATTTT. It yields the protein CASSERRGYF.

This rearrangement joins TRBV27 to TRBJ2-7, with TRBD2 as a possible D gene (6 bases). The ends were cut back, 0 bases at V and 5 bases at J, with 14 bases in the middle. The CDR3 runs to 15 residues. The germline V gene has CDR1 MNHEY and CDR2 SMNVEV (reference sequence). CDR3 nucleotide sequence: TGTGCCAGCAGTTTATCTCGAGTGGGGAGGCACGAGCAGTACTTC. Residues: CASSLSRVGRHEQYF.

This clone was seen only once. This chain links TRBV5-1 with TRBJ2-1; TRBD1 matches 8 bases. Germline CDR1 SGHRS, CDR2 YFSETQ. The CDR3 extends over 15 amino acids. Unmatched junction bases numbered 5, after V lost 3 bases and J lost 3 bases. CDR3 protein: CASSSAGTGYNEQFF. The CDR3 nucleotides read TGCGCCAGCAGCTCAGCCGGGACAGGCTACAATGAGCAGTTCTTC.

V usage is TRBV27 and J usage is TRBJ1-1, with D possibly being TRBD1 (6 bases). The CDR3 covers 15 residues. Germline V gives CDR1 MNHEY, CDR2 SMNVEV (reference sequence). V dropped 3 bases and J dropped 3 bases, with 14 bases sitting between them. CDR3 sequence: CASSLLGAHDTEAFF. In DNA form, the CDR3 reads TGTGCCAGCAGTTTGTTGGGGGCACACGACACTGAAGCTTTCTTT.

In DNA form, the CDR3 reads TGTGCCAGCAGCTTACCTCCAACAGGGAAAAATCGCGATACGCAGTATTTT. Protein sequence: CASSLPPTGKNRDTQYF. The chain joins TRBV11-2 to TRBJ2-3, with D perhaps TRBD1 (6 bases). V lost 2 bases to trimming and J lost 6 bases, with 21 bases between them. The CDR3 totals 17 residues. CDR1 and CDR2 from the germline V gene are SGHAT and FQNNGV.

The chain employs TRBV27 and TRBJ2-3; 11 bases are a match to TRBD2. The CDR3 length is 13 residues. V dropped 8 bases and J dropped 5; count of bases not matched to a gene: 3. Germline V gives CDR1 MNHEY, CDR2 SMNVEV (reference sequence). This CDR3 reads CASGLAGLDTQYF. The DNA of the CDR3 is TGTGCCAGCGGACTAGCGGGCCTAGATACGCAGTATTTT.

The V gene is TRBV11-1, the J gene TRBJ1-5, with a weak D call TRBD1 (5 bases). The CDR3 sequence is 14 residues long. V shed 1 base and J shed 7 bases, with 11 bases lying between them. Germline loops: CDR1 SGHAT, CDR2 FQDESV (reference sequence). This CDR3 reads CASSLGGTFQPQHF. For the CDR3, the DNA is TGTGCCAGCAGCTTAGGCGGGACTTTCCAGCCCCAGCATTTT.

This chain joins TRBV27 and TRBJ1-5; 7 positions agree with TRBD1. The J segment lost 5 bases and the V segment lost 5 bases, leaving 6 bases of the junction unmatched. The CDR3 consists of 14 residues. Germline CDR1 MNHEY, CDR2 SMNVEV (reference sequence). Here the CDR3 reads CASSKTGAYQPQHF. The CDR3 coding sequence is TGTGCCAGCAGTAAAACAGGGGCGTATCAGCCCCAGCATTTT.

The J gene is TRBJ2-5, the V gene TRBV5-8; D is uncertain. The length of the CDR3 is 15 residues. Trimming took off 2 bases at V and 4 bases at J, with 15 bases between the two ends. The V gene's germline CDR1 is SGHTS and CDR2 YDEGEE. The CDR3: CASSFYTLNRETQYF. As DNA, the CDR3 is TGTGCCAGCAGCTTCTACACCTTGAACCGAGAGACCCAGTACTTC.

Sample share makes this clone medium-sized. V and J are TRBV5-1 and TRBJ2-7, with D unresolved. Germline V CDR1 and CDR2: SGHRS, YFSETQ. V shed 5 bases and J shed 4 bases, with 13 bases lying between them. This CDR3 contains 13 residues. CDR3 amino acids: CASSPGIRYEQYF. The CDR3 DNA reads TGCGCCAGCAGTCCCGGAATCAGATACGAGCAGTACTTC.

The chain carries TRBV7-9 and TRBJ1-5; maybe TRBD1 (6 bases). Germline CDR1 is SEHNR and CDR2 is FQNEAQ (reference sequence). The V end was cut by 5 bases, the J end by 5 bases, with 13 bases between. The CDR3 runs to 14 residues. CDR3 sequence: CASSPGARDQPQHF. CDR3 in DNA: TGTGCCAGCAGCCCGGGGGCACGGGATCAGCCCCAGCATTTT.

V usage is TRBV4-1 and J usage is TRBJ1-3; D possibly corresponds to TRBD1 (6 bases). Germline lookup yields CDR1 MGHRA and CDR2 YSYEKL. Trimming took 2 bases from V and 4 from J, leaving 9 bases between them. This CDR3 region has 14 residues. CDR3 sequence: CASSQTGLGNTIYF. The CDR3 region has the DNA TGCGCCAGCAGCCAAACAGGGTTAGGAAACACCATATATTTT.

This rearrangement joins TRBV7-8 to TRBJ2-1; the D gene is possibly TRBD1 (5 bases). The CDR3 length is 15 residues. The germline V gene encodes CDR1 SGHVS and CDR2 FQNEAQ. The germline V and J ends were trimmed by 2 bases and 7 bases, with 15 bases remaining between them. The CDR3 DNA sequence: TGTGCCAGCAGCTTAACCCAGGGTTGGAAAAATGAGCAGTTCTTC. It translates to CASSLTQGWKNEQFF.

This chain joins TRBV4-3 and TRBJ2-1; a weak D match, TRBD1 (5 bases). The V gene lost 0 bases and the J gene lost 7 bases, with 13 bases spanning the gap. Germline V gene sequence: CDR1 LGHNA, CDR2 YSLEER. The CDR3 covers 15 residues. The chain's CDR3 is CASSQDRRQMNEQFF. CDR3 nucleotide sequence: TGCGCCAGCAGCCAAGATCGTAGACAGATGAATGAGCAGTTCTTC.

The chain is built from TRBV6-6 and TRBJ2-2, with a possible D match to TRBD1 (6 bases). The CDR3 is 15 amino acids. Germline V gives CDR1 MNHNY, CDR2 SVGAGI (reference sequence). The V end lost 6 bases, the J end lost 5 bases, and 16 bases lay between the germline ends. The CDR3 DNA is TGTGCCAGCAGAAACCGGGACACTAAGACCGGGGAGCTGTTTTTT. Translating it yields CASRNRDTKTGELFF.